The 2 T cell receptor beta chains below come from one sample, sequenced in a study of T cell responses to AZD1222 COVID-19 vaccine. Assay: immunoSEQ multiplex PCR; the TCRdb copy retains only in-frame clones and omits some. The repertoire holds 150,000 to 200,000 clones, with 80% to 95% as singletons. Sequencing was performed on peripheral blood, taken on day 0 of AZD1222 vaccination. These receptors were collected from an adult in good health.

The chain couples TRBV5-1 to TRBJ1-6; D is unresolved. Trimming cost V 4 bases and J 8 bases, with 16 bases left between them. CDR1 is SGHRS and CDR2 is YFSETQ in the germline V gene. This CDR3 spans 15 amino acids. For the CDR3, the DNA is TGCGCCAGCAGCCCAACAGCAGACGGGTATTCACCCCTCCACTTT. Its translation: CASSPTADGYSPLHF.

A few counts support this clone. This chain connects TRBV7-9 to TRBJ1-4, with TRBD1 matching over 9 bases. The length of the CDR3 is 17 residues. The J segment lost 3 bases and the V segment lost 5 bases, leaving 10 bases of the junction unmatched. From germline, CDR1 is SEHNR and CDR2 FQNEAQ (reference sequence). The CDR3 nucleotides are TGTGCCAGCAGCCCGGGACAGGGTGGGTTTGCTAATGAAAAACTGTTTTTT. As protein: CASSPGQGGFANEKLFF.